This T cell receptor (beta chain) emerged from a study of tumor-infiltrating lymphocytes in primary liver carcinoma. Study-wide points: It was tumor-adjacent and tumor-blood pairs that overlapped less than tumor region pairs did. The study found a significantly higher top-250-clone fraction in tumors than in blood (p = 0.039).

This CDR3 is 17 amino acids long. The V end lost 0 bases, the J end lost 1 base, and 14 bases lay between the germline ends. CDR1 SGHNT and CDR2 YYREEE come from the germline V gene (reference sequence). TCR beta cDNA was reverse-transcribed from about 500 ng of total RNA. The reaction used a constant-region primer and ProtoScript II reverse transcriptase. Slightly modified ARM-PCR served as the procedure for the TCR beta libraries. These libraries came from three rounds of nested multiplex PCR. The first two PCR rounds, around 10 cycles each, used TRBV1-TRBV30 forward primers and a C-beta reverse primer. TCRdb reprocessed the multiplex PCR reads with MiXCR, giving one entry per CDR3 protein. The repertoire has about 92,000 distinct CDR3 sequences, less than 70% of them found once; the top ten carry 27%. Ten or more counts support this clonotype. Its target is unknown. Joint extraction of RNA and DNA used roughly 20-33 mg of bulk tissue that was unsorted. None of the patients had received treatment, and all had chronic HBV infection.

The genes are TRBV5-4 and TRBJ2-1; D remains unclear. Sample: tumor-adjacent normal liver tissue. The receptor was derived from a man in his forties with primary liver carcinoma and hepatitis B virus infection. For the CDR3, the DNA is TGTGCCAGCAGCTTGGGCGATACACGTCCTTCCTACAATGAGCAGTTCTTC. Translated, it gives CASSLGDTRPSYNEQFF.